This T cell receptor beta chain comes out of a study of T cells in Graves' hyperthyroidism and ophthalmopathy. As to this clonotype: Its matching antigen is unknown.

Study findings and constraints: Appearing also in blood were most of the thyroid clonotypes expanded above 0.001.

From RNA transcripts, TCR beta CDR3 regions were amplified. The HTBI primer set drove a first-round RT-PCR of the TCR CDR3. TCRdb re-analysed the multiplex PCR reads in MiXCR, keeping a single row per CDR3 protein. This sample has around 240,000 distinct CDR3 sequences, with roughly 15% found just once. The CDR3 spans 16 residues. Trimming cost V 5 bases and J 2 bases; bases outside gene matches: 6. Germline assignment: CDR1 LNHDA and CDR2 SQIVND (reference sequence). The source of the PBMCs was about 10 ml of fresh peripheral blood. The gene calls are TRBV19 and TRBJ2-1; 10 nucleotides match TRBD1. The source of this sequence is a woman aged 35 to 49 with Graves' hyperthyroidism that later progressed to Graves' ophthalmopathy. Sequenced: blood. In nucleotides, the CDR3 is TGTGCCAGTAGTCAAGGGACAGGGGTCACCTACAATGAGCAGTTCTTC. Translated, it gives CASSQGTGVTYNEQFF. Filled out from reference TRBV19 and TRBJ2-1, the complete variable domain reads DGGITQSPKYLFRKEGQNVTLSCEQNLNHDAMYWYRQDPGQGLRLIYYSQIVNDFQKGDIAEGYSVSREKKESFPLTVTSAQKNPTAFYLCASSQGTGVTYNEQFFGPGTRLTVL.